These T cell receptor beta chains were read from a single sample in a study of read filtering for tumor transcriptome and immune sequencing. TCRdb re-called the reads through MiXCR, storing one row per CDR3 protein. The table shows fewer than 100,000 distinct CDR3 sequences, with roughly an eighth occurring only once. Sequences were obtained from a population of CD138-negative cells sorted from bone marrow. Source of these receptors: a donor aged 40 or older with multiple myeloma. Each CDR3 is given without its conserved first and last residue. A D gene is named only where the DNA matches it firmly.

V	J	D	CDR3
TRBV15	TRBJ2-1	TRBD1	ATSQDRRVQF
TRBV20-1	TRBJ2-3	TRBD2	SAREAREGRRGTQY
TRBV20-1	TRBJ2-7	TRBD1	SATRQGFEQY
TRBV5-1	TRBJ1-2	TRBD1	ASSTPGTGGFSGYT
TRBV29-1	TRBJ1-1	.	SVDRVRSAEAF
TRBV28	TRBJ1-5	TRBD1	ASNKIGQAQPQH
TRBV7-9	TRBJ1-3	.	AVGRGSSGNTIY
TRBV6-5	TRBJ1-5	.	ASSRGSNQPQH
TRBV5-1	TRBJ2-1	TRBD2	ASSPGLAGADEQF
TRBV29-1	TRBJ2-5	.	SVEPQETQY
TRBV6-1	TRBJ1-3	.	ASSEAPSRARGDTIY
TRBV25-1	TRBJ1-5	.	ASSEWEGDSNQPQH
TRBV11-3	TRBJ2-1	TRBD1	ASSRDRENEQF
TRBV6-5	TRBJ1-5	.	ASRRDGNQPQH
TRBV20-1	TRBJ2-7	TRBD2	SARTSGSYEQY
TRBV19	TRBJ1-5	TRBD1	ASSLDGTGDNQPQH
TRBV7-9	TRBJ2-7	.	ASSLEATLREQY